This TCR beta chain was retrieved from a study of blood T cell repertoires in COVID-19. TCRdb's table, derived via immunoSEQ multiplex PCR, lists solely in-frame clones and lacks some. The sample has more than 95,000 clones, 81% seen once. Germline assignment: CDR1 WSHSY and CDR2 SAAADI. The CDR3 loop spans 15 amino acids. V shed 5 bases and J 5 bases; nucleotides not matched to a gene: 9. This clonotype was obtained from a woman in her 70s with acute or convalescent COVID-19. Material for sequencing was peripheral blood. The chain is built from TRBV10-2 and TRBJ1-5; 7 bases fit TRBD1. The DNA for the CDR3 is TGCGCCAGCAGTCCAAACAGGGGAGAAGATCAGCCCCAGCATTTT. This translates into CASSPNRGEDQPQHF.